The 31 T cell receptor beta chains below all came from one sample that was sequenced in a study of T cells after yellow fever vaccination. Via MiXCR, TCRdb re-called the 5' RACE reads, giving one row per CDR3 protein. The sample records under 350,000 distinct CDR3 sequences, approximately 4% being singletons. The sequences come from PBMCs, collected 5 days after the yellow fever booster vaccination. These TCRs come from a man aged 18 to 30 who received the YFV17D yellow fever vaccine.

The gene calls are TRBV20-1 and TRBJ1-1; a possible D gene is TRBD1 (5 bases). The CDR3 length is 13 residues. The germline V gene has CDR1 DFQATT and CDR2 SNEGSKA (reference sequence). Trimming stripped 3 bases from V and 4 bases from J, with 12 bases between. CDR3 sequence reads: CSASGGSGTEAFF. CDR3 nucleotide sequence: TGCAGTGCTAGTGGGGGAAGTGGCACTGAAGCTTTCTTT.

This clonotype was counted between two and nine times. This sequence joins TRBV7-2 and TRBJ2-5, with 11 bases identical to TRBD2. J was trimmed by 4 bases and V by 6 bases; bases with no gene match: 10. CDR1 and CDR2 (germline): SGHTA, FQGNSA. The CDR3 runs to 16 residues. CDR3 DNA: TGTGCCAGCAGTCCTAGCCCTAGCGGGGGGCGAGAGACCCAGTACTTC. It is translated as CASSPSPSGGRETQYF.

V and J are TRBV7-9 and TRBJ2-2; D gene ambiguous. The V end was cut by 5 bases, the J end by 1 base, with 20 bases between. CDR3 length equals 18 residues. Germline loops: CDR1 SEHNR, CDR2 FQNEAQ (reference sequence). DNA for the CDR3: TGTGCCAGCAGCAAAAGAGGAGAGCACCTCTTGAACACCGGGGAGCTGTTTTTT. It encodes CASSKRGEHLLNTGELFF.

This clonotype appeared a few times. This chain links TRBV3-1 with TRBJ2-5; 7 bases line up with TRBD1. The CDR3 is 17 amino acids. The germline V gene has CDR1 LGHDT and CDR2 YNNKEL (reference sequence). Trimming took 1 base from V and 5 from J; bases not matched to a gene: 13. The CDR3 protein is CASSQVQGVTYVETQYF. The CDR3 DNA follows: TGTGCCAGCAGCCAAGTGCAGGGGGTCACATATGTGGAGACCCAGTACTTC.

This clonotype was seen ten or more times. This sequence joins TRBV4-1 and TRBJ2-7; perhaps D is TRBD1 or TRBD2 (6 bases each). The CDR3 is 13 residues long. With 3 bases removed from V and 3 bases from J, the gap between germline ends came to 9 bases. Germline values: CDR1 MGHRA, CDR2 YSYEKL. The CDR3 loop is CASSHEGGYEQYF. In nucleotides, the CDR3 is TGCGCCAGCAGCCACGAGGGGGGCTACGAGCAGTACTTC.

This clonotype was seen ten or more times. The chain couples TRBV19 to TRBJ2-3; D is perhaps TRBD1 or TRBD2 (5 bases each). Trimming took 1 base from V and 1 from J, leaving 9 bases between them. Germline values: CDR1 LNHDA, CDR2 SQIVND (reference sequence). This CDR3 is built from 15 residues. CDR3 sequence: CASSIVGTGTDTQYF. Written as DNA, the CDR3 is TGTGCCAGTAGTATAGTCGGGACGGGCACAGATACGCAGTATTTT.

This clonotype showed up many times. CDR3: CASSLVSLGRFLTGPGGGYTF. CDR3 DNA: TGTGCCAGCAGCTTGGTTTCGTTGGGCAGATTTTTGACAGGGCCTGGGGGTGGCTACACCTTC. The chain has TRBV7-2 and TRBJ1-2; 7 bases match TRBD1. The germline V gene encodes CDR1 SGHTA and CDR2 FQGNSA. J lost 7 bases, V lost 3 bases, and 29 bases had no gene match. CDR3 length: 21 amino acids.

This clonotype was seen only a few times. CDR3 sequence: CATLNPFPDTQYF. Here the CDR3 DNA reads TGTGCCACTCTTAACCCATTCCCAGATACGCAGTATTTT. The chain combines TRBV25-1 with TRBJ2-3; D gene uncertain. The CDR3 runs 13 residues. With 10 bases removed from V and 4 bases from J, the gap between germline ends came to 15 bases. Germline-derived CDR1 and CDR2 are MGHDK and SYGVNS.

This clonotype was seen at least ten times. The rearrangement joins TRBV5-4 to TRBJ1-4; the D is unclear. The CDR3 sequence is 13 residues long. CDR1 is SGHNT and CDR2 is YYREEE in the germline V gene (reference sequence). Trimming left V 1 base short and J 6 bases short, with 7 bases between. CDR3 sequence (DNA): TGTGCCAGCAGCTTGAATAGAGATGAAAAACTGTTTTTT. Translating it yields CASSLNRDEKLFF.

Only a few counts were recorded for this clonotype. The chain combines TRBV7-9 with TRBJ2-1, with a possible D match to TRBD1 (6 bases). Trimming removed 7 bases at V and 1 base at J, with 20 bases between. CDR3 length equals 17 residues. Germline lookup yields CDR1 SEHNR and CDR2 FQNEAQ (reference sequence). The CDR3 protein is CASTEVQGRISYNEQFF. The CDR3 coding sequence is TGTGCCAGCACCGAAGTACAGGGTAGAATTTCCTACAATGAGCAGTTCTTC. Full variable domain (missing parts from reference TRBV7-9 and TRBJ2-1): DTGVSQNPRHKITKRGQNVTFRCDPISEHNRLYWYRQTLGQGPEFLTYFQNEAQLEKSRLLSDRFSAERPKGSFSTLEIQRTEQGDSAMYLCASTEVQGRISYNEQFFGPGTRLTVL.

This clonotype occurred a few times. This chain joins TRBV12-3 or TRBV12-4 and TRBJ1-3, with D uncertain. This CDR3 has 15 residues. V gave up 6 bases and J gave up 2 bases, with 14 bases separating them. The CDR3 DNA reads TGTGCCAGCAGGGATAATCTGACCACTGGAAACACCATATATTTT. Translating it yields CASRDNLTTGNTIYF.

This clonotype was recorded many times. The chain joins TRBV5-1 to TRBJ1-1; a possible D gene is TRBD1 (6 bases). This CDR3 region has 14 residues. The ends were cut back, 4 bases at V and 3 bases at J, with 13 bases in the middle. Germline V CDR1 and CDR2: SGHRS, YFSETQ. CDR3 protein: CASSGTGTHTEAFF. The CDR3 DNA sequence: TGCGCCAGCAGCGGCACAGGGACCCACACTGAAGCTTTCTTT.

In this sample, this clonotype turned up a few times. The J gene is TRBJ2-1, the V gene TRBV5-1; 11 bases line up with TRBD1. J lost 8 bases, V lost 0 bases, and 10 bases had no gene match. There are 17 residues in the CDR3. Germline CDR1 reads SGHRS; CDR2 reads YFSETQ. CDR3 residues: CASSLESWDRGIYEQFF. The DNA for the CDR3 is TGCGCCAGCAGCTTGGAAAGTTGGGACAGGGGGATATATGAGCAGTTCTTC.

This clonotype has a handful of counts. The CDR3 protein is CSVDRVNQPQHF. CDR3 DNA: TGCAGCGTTGACAGAGTCAATCAGCCCCAGCATTTT. The rearrangement joins TRBV29-1 to TRBJ1-5, with D uncertain. The germline gives CDR1 SQVTM, CDR2 ANQGSEA. This CDR3 comprises 12 residues. V was clipped by 3 bases and J by 3 bases, with 6 bases between them.

This clonotype was seen at least ten times. The chain recombines TRBV4-3 with TRBJ2-5; unclear D gene. The CDR3 runs to 12 residues. Looked up from germline, CDR1 is LGHNA and CDR2 is YSLEER. V was pared by 0 bases and J by 5 bases, with 4 bases between. The CDR3 DNA sequence: TGCGCCAGCAGCCAAGATCTGGAGACCCAGTACTTC. Translation gives CASSQDLETQYF.

The genes are TRBV7-9 and TRBJ1-1; perhaps TRBD1 as D (6 bases). Between the trimmed V and J ends, which lost 3 bases and 5 bases, there was a span of 13 bases. Germline V gene data show CDR1 as SEHNR and CDR2 as FQNEAQ (reference sequence). The CDR3 covers 14 residues. The CDR3 reads CASSFGGRGTEAFF. The CDR3 DNA sequence: TGTGCCAGCAGCTTTGGGGGGCGCGGGACTGAAGCTTTCTTT.

The J gene is TRBJ1-2, the V gene TRBV6-6; the match to TRBD1 covers 12 bases. Per the germline V gene, CDR1 is MNHNY and CDR2 is SVGAGI (reference sequence). V shed 11 bases and J 5 bases; nucleotides not matched to a gene: 6. The CDR3 length is 13 residues. The DNA for the CDR3 is TGTGCCTTACGGGACAGGGGGCTTTATGGCTACACCTTC. It specifies CALRDRGLYGYTF.

This clonotype was found many times. J is TRBJ2-3 and V is TRBV7-6; D call uncertain. V was cut by 1 base and J by 4 bases, with 15 bases left in between. Germline-derived CDR1 and CDR2 are SGHVS and FNYEAQ. The CDR3 has 16 amino acids. CDR3 protein: CASSLGLGAPADTQYF. The CDR3 DNA is TGTGCCAGCAGCTTAGGGCTAGGCGCCCCGGCAGATACGCAGTATTTT.

Only a few counts were recorded for this clonotype. The V and J genes are TRBV7-2 and TRBJ1-1; 10 bases line up with TRBD1. CDR1 is SGHTA and CDR2 is FQGNSA in the germline V gene. Trimming cost V 4 bases and J 11 bases; bases outside gene matches: 7. The CDR3 totals 13 residues. CDR3 protein: CASSSRQGAGAFF. DNA of the CDR3: TGTGCCAGCAGCTCCCGACAGGGGGCGGGGGCTTTCTTT.

This clonotype has a count of ten or more. The chain has TRBV3-2 and TRBJ1-5. TRBV3-2 is noted as a pseudogene. This CDR3 has 17 amino acids. CDR3: CASSQDFSRFSNQPQHF. CDR3 DNA: TGTGCCAGCAGCCAAGATTTTAGCAGGTTTAGCAATCAGCCCCAGCATTTT.

This clonotype was recorded a few times. This sequence joins TRBV6-2 or TRBV6-3 and TRBJ2-4; D ambiguous. Looked up from germline, CDR1 is MNHEY and CDR2 is SVGEGT. This CDR3 region has 14 residues. With 5 bases removed from V and 2 bases from J, the gap between germline ends came to 10 bases. CDR3 DNA: TGTGCCAGCAGTGCAGACGGAACCAAAAACATTCAGTACTTC. It codes for CASSADGTKNIQYF.

CDR3 in amino acids: CASSKVGQTFSYEQYF. In nucleotides, the CDR3 is TGTGCCAGCAGCAAAGTTGGTCAGACGTTCTCCTACGAGCAGTACTTC. The chain employs TRBV21-1 and TRBJ2-7. TRBV21-1 is a recognized pseudogene. This CDR3 spans 16 amino acids.

This clonotype was counted a few times. The chain recombines TRBV28 with TRBJ1-1; D is undetermined. The CDR3 contains 12 residues. Trimming pared 3 bases from V and 3 bases from J, leaving 5 bases between. Germline lookup yields CDR1 MDHEN and CDR2 SYDVKM. CDR3 sequence (DNA): TGTGCCAGCAGTTTGCGGGACACTGAAGCTTTCTTT. Protein: CASSLRDTEAFF.

The chain carries TRBV6-2 or TRBV6-3 and TRBJ1-5, with 9 bases matching TRBD1. The CDR3 length is 15 residues. The germline CDR1 and CDR2 sequences are MNHEY and SVGEGT. V was pared by 7 bases and J by 2 bases, with 6 bases of the junction left unmatched. The CDR3 DNA sequence: TGTGCCAGCATACAGGGGGCAAGCGGCAATCAGCCCCAGCATTTT. This gives the protein CASIQGASGNQPQHF.

V and J are TRBV5-1 and TRBJ1-1; the D is unclear. V shed 4 bases and J shed 2 bases, with 9 bases lying between them. From germline, CDR1 is SGHRS and CDR2 YFSETQ. The CDR3 loop spans 13 amino acids. The CDR3 nucleotides are TGCGCCAGCAGCCGGTACGGCAACACTGAAGCTTTCTTT. Residues: CASSRYGNTEAFF.

V usage is TRBV27 and J usage is TRBJ2-7; maybe TRBD1 (6 bases). Germline V gene data show CDR1 as MNHEY and CDR2 as SMNVEV (reference sequence). There are 16 residues in the CDR3. The V gene lost 6 bases and the J gene lost 0 bases, with 18 bases spanning the gap. CDR3 in DNA: TGTGCCAGCAGCTCCCCCCGACAGGTAGGCTCCTACGAGCAGTACTTC. It translates to CASSSPRQVGSYEQYF.

This clonotype has at least ten counts. The chain is built from TRBV7-9 and TRBJ2-1; D may be TRBD1 or TRBD2 (5 bases each). Trimming took 3 bases from V and 6 from J, leaving 9 bases between them. The V gene's germline CDR1 is SEHNR and CDR2 FQNEAQ (reference sequence). The CDR3 consists of 13 residues. The CDR3 DNA sequence: TGTGCCAGCAGCTTCACGGGGCCCAATGAGCAGTTCTTC. Translated: CASSFTGPNEQFF.

At least ten counts were recorded for this clonotype. The chain carries TRBV7-2 and TRBJ2-5, with 15 bases aligning to TRBD2. The junction had 2 bases not matched to a gene; V was cut back by 5 bases and J by 1 base. Germline CDR1 SGHTA, CDR2 FQGNSA. This CDR3 is 16 amino acids long. DNA for the CDR3: TGTGCCAGCAGCCTGGGACTAGCGGGGGGCCAAGAGACCCAGTACTTC. Amino acids: CASSLGLAGGQETQYF.

The chain carries TRBV6-5 and TRBJ1-5; D might be TRBD1 (6 bases). V shed 5 bases and J shed 6 bases, with 11 bases lying between them. From germline, CDR1 is MNHEY and CDR2 SVGAGI. The CDR3 spans 13 residues. Here the CDR3 reads CASSTGLGQPQHF. The DNA of the CDR3 is TGTGCCAGCAGTACAGGGCTGGGTCAGCCCCAGCATTTT.

This chain links TRBV7-2 with TRBJ1-3; D call uncertain. The CDR3 runs to 16 residues. Trimming took off 4 bases at V and 0 bases at J, with 13 bases between the two ends. Germline CDR1 and CDR2: SGHTA and FQGNSA. In DNA form, the CDR3 reads TGTGCCAGCAGCTACGGGCAGCCCTTCTCTGGAAACACCATATATTTT. This encodes CASSYGQPFSGNTIYF.

This clonotype has ten or more counts. The CDR3 DNA is TGCGCCAGCAGCCGCCCCCAGGATAATTCACCCCTCCACTTT. It yields the protein CASSRPQDNSPLHF. The rearrangement joins TRBV5-1 to TRBJ1-6, with D unclear. The CDR3 covers 14 residues. Looked up from germline, CDR1 is SGHRS and CDR2 is YFSETQ. The V end lost 4 bases, the J end lost 5 bases, and 10 bases lay between the germline ends. Full variable domain (remainder filled in from reference TRBV5-1 and TRBJ1-6): KAGVTQTPRYLIKTRGQQVTLSCSPISGHRSVSWYQQTPGQGLQFLFEYFSETQRNKGNFPGRFSGRQFSNSRSEMNVSTLELGDSALYLCASSRPQDNSPLHFGNGTRLTVT.